The rows below give T cell receptor beta chains drawn from one sample of a study of T cells after yellow fever vaccination. TCRdb re-analysed the 5' RACE reads in MiXCR, keeping a single row per CDR3 protein. This table holds around 300,000 distinct CDR3 sequences, approximately 4% found once. Sequencing was performed on PBMCs, taken 15 days after the yellow fever booster vaccination. The receptors come from a man aged 18 to 30 who received the YFV17D yellow fever vaccine. Both conserved end residues are part of each CDR3. The order of the fields is V gene, CDR3 length, J gene, CDR3 protein.

V gene: TRBV6-2/TRBV6-3
CDR3 length: 13
J gene: TRBJ2-1
CDR3 protein: CASSQRLAGGEFF

V gene: TRBV4-3
CDR3 length: 13
J gene: TRBJ2-3
CDR3 protein: CASSHAVRGRVYF

V gene: TRBV5-6
CDR3 length: 14
J gene: TRBJ1-4
CDR3 protein: CASSLYEVNEKLFF

V gene: TRBV7-8
CDR3 length: 18
J gene: TRBJ2-4
CDR3 protein: CASSSGLAGGHAKNIQYF

V gene: TRBV12-3/TRBV12-4
CDR3 length: 14
J gene: TRBJ2-5
CDR3 protein: CASSLRDGSETQYF

V gene: TRBV6-5
CDR3 length: 13
J gene: TRBJ1-2
CDR3 protein: CASSLRPRSGYTF

V gene: TRBV11-2
CDR3 length: 15
J gene: TRBJ1-1
CDR3 protein: CASSKQGRANTEAFF

V gene: TRBV27
CDR3 length: 17
J gene: TRBJ1-2
CDR3 protein: CASSLVYPAERGDGYTF

V gene: TRBV20-1
CDR3 length: 14
J gene: TRBJ2-7
CDR3 protein: CSAPTSGGPPEQYF

V gene: TRBV7-8
CDR3 length: 15
J gene: TRBJ1-1
CDR3 protein: CASSFNMERATEAFF

V gene: TRBV12-3/TRBV12-4
CDR3 length: 14
J gene: TRBJ1-6
CDR3 protein: CASTPTPYNSPLHF

V gene: TRBV7-3
CDR3 length: 16
J gene: TRBJ2-2
CDR3 protein: CASSLGRSRGTGELFF

V gene: TRBV10-3
CDR3 length: 13
J gene: TRBJ2-3
CDR3 protein: CAISVTRTDTQYF

V gene: TRBV5-1
CDR3 length: 15
J gene: TRBJ2-1
CDR3 protein: CASSSGTSVDNEQFF

V gene: TRBV20-1
CDR3 length: 14
J gene: TRBJ1-1
CDR3 protein: CSARDRRGLPEAFF

V gene: TRBV27
CDR3 length: 12
J gene: TRBJ2-3
CDR3 protein: CASRTSTDTQYF

V gene: TRBV5-1
CDR3 length: 15
J gene: TRBJ2-3
CDR3 protein: CASSHGQGALDTQYF

V gene: TRBV12-3/TRBV12-4
CDR3 length: 15
J gene: TRBJ1-5
CDR3 protein: CASRGPGQGNQPQHF

V gene: TRBV5-1
CDR3 length: 15
J gene: TRBJ1-6
CDR3 protein: CASSLGQGAESPLHF

V gene: TRBV6-2/TRBV6-3
CDR3 length: 18
J gene: TRBJ2-3
CDR3 protein: CASSYSRSIASNTDTQYF

V gene: TRBV4-1
CDR3 length: 16
J gene: TRBJ2-5
CDR3 protein: CASSQDLDTYQETQYF

V gene: TRBV10-3
CDR3 length: 13
J gene: TRBJ2-2
CDR3 protein: CAISASGPGELFF

V gene: TRBV12-3/TRBV12-4
CDR3 length: 13
J gene: TRBJ1-5
CDR3 protein: CASSLGDPGAQHF

V gene: TRBV24-1
CDR3 length: 13
J gene: TRBJ1-5
CDR3 protein: CATSETGYQPQHF

V gene: TRBV7-2
CDR3 length: 13
J gene: TRBJ2-1
CDR3 protein: CASSFRINNEQFF

V gene: TRBV5-8
CDR3 length: 17
J gene: TRBJ2-1
CDR3 protein: CASSLELWTGTHNEQFF

V gene: TRBV18
CDR3 length: 14
J gene: TRBJ2-7
CDR3 protein: CASSLRTTGNEQYF

V gene: TRBV5-1
CDR3 length: 14
J gene: TRBJ1-4
CDR3 protein: CASSLDSQGGKLFF

V gene: TRBV10-2
CDR3 length: 14
J gene: TRBJ2-1
CDR3 protein: CASSKRGGYNEQFF

V gene: TRBV7-2
CDR3 length: 17
J gene: TRBJ2-3
CDR3 protein: CASSFQAGGPSTDTQYF

V gene: TRBV5-1
CDR3 length: 15
J gene: TRBJ2-3
CDR3 protein: CASSEAVTSTDTQYF

V gene: TRBV28
CDR3 length: 18
J gene: TRBJ1-1
CDR3 protein: CASSPITRARNPYTEAFF

V gene: TRBV20-1
CDR3 length: 12
J gene: TRBJ1-5
CDR3 protein: CSAQGSGQPQHF

V gene: TRBV20-1
CDR3 length: 11
J gene: TRBJ1-1
CDR3 protein: CSASLYTEAFF

V gene: TRBV7-9
CDR3 length: 15
J gene: TRBJ1-6
CDR3 protein: CASSTSSSYNSPLHF

V gene: TRBV5-1
CDR3 length: 15
J gene: TRBJ2-5
CDR3 protein: CASSLGAGNQETQYF

V gene: TRBV6-6
CDR3 length: 15
J gene: TRBJ1-3
CDR3 protein: CASSSSGVTGNTIYF

V gene: TRBV20-1
CDR3 length: 17
J gene: TRBJ2-5
CDR3 protein: CTLGGTSGGAGLETQYF

V gene: TRBV4-1
CDR3 length: 12
J gene: TRBJ2-7
CDR3 protein: CASSETMGEQYF

V gene: TRBV5-5
CDR3 length: 14
J gene: TRBJ1-2
CDR3 protein: CASSYQPGTYGYTF

V gene: TRBV7-2
CDR3 length: 15
J gene: TRBJ1-2
CDR3 protein: CASSLDLQGSYGYTF

V gene: TRBV12-3/TRBV12-4
CDR3 length: 16
J gene: TRBJ2-3
CDR3 protein: CASSLWSGTGADTQYF

V gene: TRBV29-1
CDR3 length: 13
J gene: TRBJ2-5
CDR3 protein: CSASFTGGETQYF

V gene: TRBV12-3/TRBV12-4
CDR3 length: 17
J gene: TRBJ2-3
CDR3 protein: CASSLIPRDASTDTQYF

V gene: TRBV6-5
CDR3 length: 12
J gene: TRBJ2-3
CDR3 protein: CASTDSTDTQYF

V gene: TRBV6-2/TRBV6-3
CDR3 length: 15
J gene: TRBJ2-5
CDR3 protein: CASATGLAGQETQYF

V gene: TRBV2
CDR3 length: 13
J gene: TRBJ1-1
CDR3 protein: CASNPGGGTEAFF

V gene: TRBV6-1
CDR3 length: 14
J gene: TRBJ2-2
CDR3 protein: CASSAGRGTGELFF

V gene: TRBV28
CDR3 length: 14
J gene: TRBJ1-1
CDR3 protein: CASTFRRMNTEAFF

V gene: TRBV7-2
CDR3 length: 16
J gene: TRBJ1-1
CDR3 protein: CASSLTSEAVNTEAFF

V gene: TRBV5-1
CDR3 length: 16
J gene: TRBJ2-1
CDR3 protein: CASSLETGSSYNEQFF

V gene: TRBV10-1
CDR3 length: 13
J gene: TRBJ1-1
CDR3 protein: CASSESGRDEAFF

V gene: TRBV11-2
CDR3 length: 13
J gene: TRBJ1-1
CDR3 protein: CASSLGTDTEAFF

V gene: TRBV9
CDR3 length: 14
J gene: TRBJ2-7
CDR3 protein: CASSAGPFSYEQYF

V gene: TRBV20-1
CDR3 length: 13
J gene: TRBJ1-1
CDR3 protein: CSATTGGDTEAFF

V gene: TRBV7-9
CDR3 length: 12
J gene: TRBJ1-5
CDR3 protein: CASSTGNQPQHF